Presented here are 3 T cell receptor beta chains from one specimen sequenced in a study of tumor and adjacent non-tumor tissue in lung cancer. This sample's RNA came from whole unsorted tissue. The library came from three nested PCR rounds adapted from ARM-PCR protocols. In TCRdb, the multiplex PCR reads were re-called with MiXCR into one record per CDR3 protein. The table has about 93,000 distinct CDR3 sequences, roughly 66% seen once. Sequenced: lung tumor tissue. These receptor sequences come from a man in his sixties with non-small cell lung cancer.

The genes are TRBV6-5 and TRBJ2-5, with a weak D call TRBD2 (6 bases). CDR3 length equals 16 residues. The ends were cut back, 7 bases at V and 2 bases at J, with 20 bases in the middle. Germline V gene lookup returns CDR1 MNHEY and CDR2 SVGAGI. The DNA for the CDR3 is TGTGCCAGCACCCAGAAGTGGGGGGTTAGGCAAGAGACCCAGTACTTC. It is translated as CASTQKWGVRQETQYF.

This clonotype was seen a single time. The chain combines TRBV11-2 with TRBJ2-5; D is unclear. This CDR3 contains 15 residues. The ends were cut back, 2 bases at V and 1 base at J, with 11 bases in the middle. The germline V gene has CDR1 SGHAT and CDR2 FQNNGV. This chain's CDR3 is CASSLRWSIQETQYF. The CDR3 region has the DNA TGTGCCAGCAGCTTAAGATGGTCGATCCAAGAGACCCAGTACTTC. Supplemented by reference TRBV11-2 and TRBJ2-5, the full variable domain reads EAGVAQSPRYKIIEKRQSVAFWCNPISGHATLYWYQQILGQGPKLLIQFQNNGVVDDSQLPKDRFSAERLKGVDSTLKIQPAKLEDSAVYLCASSLRWSIQETQYFGPGTRLLVL.

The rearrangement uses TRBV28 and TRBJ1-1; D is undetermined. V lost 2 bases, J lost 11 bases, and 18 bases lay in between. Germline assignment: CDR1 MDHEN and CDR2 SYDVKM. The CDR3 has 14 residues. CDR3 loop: CASSLRSRQGRAFF. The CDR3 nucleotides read TGTGCCAGCAGTTTAAGGAGCAGACAAGGGCGGGCTTTCTTT.